These 32 T cell receptor beta chains share one sample of origin, sequenced in a study of shared clonotypes between healthy human individuals. Assay used: immunoSEQ multiplex PCR; TCRdb lists only in-frame clones, some missing. The sample has under 300,000 clones, 65% seen once. The source material was memory CD4+ T cells sorted from blood. Described subset: CD45RA-negative fraction. Receptor source: a man under 40 in good health.

The chain couples TRBV9 to TRBJ2-5, with 9 bases fitting TRBD1. The CDR3 covers 17 residues. Looked up from germline, CDR1 is SGDLS and CDR2 is YYNGEE. V gave up 0 bases and J gave up 3 bases; unmatched junction bases: 9. This CDR3 reads CASSVDAGQGIKETQYF. CDR3 DNA: TGTGCCAGCAGCGTAGATGCCGGACAGGGGATCAAAGAGACCCAGTACTTC. The complete variable domain, with remaining parts taken from reference TRBV9 and TRBJ2-5, reads DSGVTQTPKHLITATGQRVTLRCSPRSGDLSVYWYQQSLDQGLQFLIQYYNGEERAKGNILERFSAQQFPDLHSELNLSSLELGDSALYFCASSVDAGQGIKETQYFGPGTRLLVL.

V gene TRBV5-6 combines with J gene TRBJ2-3, with 8 bases matching TRBD2. Trimming at V came to 2 bases and at J to 4 bases, leaving 3 bases not matched to a gene. CDR1 and CDR2 (germline): SGHDT, YYEEEE. This CDR3 spans 14 amino acids. In DNA form, the CDR3 reads TGTGCCAGCAGCTTAAGCGGGAGCGCAGATACGCAGTATTTT. This codes for CASSLSGSADTQYF.

V gene TRBV11-2 combines with J gene TRBJ1-5, with a tentative D call TRBD1 (6 bases). Germline V lookup: CDR1 SGHAT, CDR2 FQNNGV. The V end was cut by 5 bases, the J end by 5 bases, with 10 bases between. The CDR3 runs to 13 residues. In nucleotides, the CDR3 is TGTGCCAGCAGCATCAGGGGAGATCAGCCCCAGCATTTT. Its protein is CASSIRGDQPQHF.

The chain has TRBV7-9 and TRBJ1-4; D unresolved. With 1 base removed from V and 7 bases from J, the gap between germline ends came to 13 bases. Germline lookup yields CDR1 SEHNR and CDR2 FQNEAQ (reference sequence). This CDR3 is 15 amino acids long. The CDR3 DNA reads TGTGCCAGCAGCTTAGTAACTGGGCTTGGTGAAAAACTGTTTTTT. This encodes CASSLVTGLGEKLFF.

The genes are TRBV25-1 and TRBJ2-3; tentatively, D is TRBD1 (6 bases). V lost 6 bases to trimming and J lost 0 bases, with 16 bases between them. The CDR3 loop spans 16 amino acids. The V gene's germline CDR1 is MGHDK and CDR2 SYGVNS. The CDR3 region is CASRDYSGDSTDTQYF. The CDR3 nucleotides are TGTGCCAGCAGAGACTATTCAGGGGATAGCACAGATACGCAGTATTTT. Using reference TRBV25-1 and TRBJ2-3 for the parts outside the CDR3, the full variable domain is EADIYQTPRYLVIGTGKKITLECSQTMGHDKMYWYQQDPGMELHLIHYSYGVNSTEKGDLSSESTVSRIRTEHFPLTLESARPSHTSQYLCASRDYSGDSTDTQYFGPGTRLTVL.

This clone was counted between two and nine times. This chain connects TRBV25-1 to TRBJ2-1; 9 nucleotides line up with TRBD2. Looked up from germline, CDR1 is MGHDK and CDR2 is SYGVNS. J was trimmed by 7 bases and V by 7 bases; bases with no gene match: 5. The CDR3 is 13 amino acids. CDR3 sequence: CASNSGSRNEQFF. CDR3 bases: TGTGCCAGCAATAGCGGGAGTCGGAATGAGCAGTTCTTC.

A word on this clone: The same CDR3 arises from other DNA sequences in this sample as well. The chain employs TRBV11-1 and TRBJ2-7; 7 bases agree with TRBD2. This CDR3 has 14 residues. Germline V gene lookup returns CDR1 SGHAT and CDR2 FQDESV (reference sequence). Losses at the gene ends were 5 bases for V and 4 bases for J; bases not matched to a gene: 8. The DNA for the CDR3 is TGTGCCAGCAGCCTCCGGCGGGAGAGTTACGAGCAGTACTTC. Protein: CASSLRRESYEQYF.

Of note for this clone: Other DNA sequences from this sample encode an identical CDR3 as well. This chain links TRBV6-6 with TRBJ2-5; TRBD2 matches 7 bases. This CDR3 has 14 residues. The trim removed 2 bases at V and 2 bases at J, leaving 2 bases unmatched. Germline CDR1 is MNHNY and CDR2 is SVGAGI (reference sequence). The CDR3 DNA reads TGTGCCAGCAGTTACGGGGGGGATCAAGAGACCCAGTACTTC. Amino acid sequence: CASSYGGDQETQYF.

The V call is TRBV4-2, the J call TRBJ2-3; 11 positions match TRBD2. The CDR3 loop spans 18 amino acids. The J segment lost 0 bases and the V segment lost 5 bases, leaving 10 bases of the junction unmatched. Germline-derived CDR1 and CDR2 are LGHNA and YNFKEQ. The CDR3 loop is CASSLGGTSGGSTDTQYF. For the CDR3, the DNA is TGTGCCAGCAGCTTGGGCGGGACTAGCGGAGGGAGCACAGATACGCAGTATTTT.

The V call is TRBV6-1, the J call TRBJ2-3; 7 positions agree with TRBD1. Trimming cost V 6 bases and J 1 base; bases outside gene matches: 7. Germline CDR1 reads MNHNS; CDR2 reads SASEGT. The CDR3 totals 15 residues. CDR3 sequence reads: CASRLDRERTDTQYF. The CDR3 DNA is TGTGCCAGCAGGTTAGACAGGGAACGCACAGATACGCAGTATTTT.

This clone has only a few counts. The CDR3 DNA follows: TGTGCCAGCAGCCGAGCGGGAGGTAGCGTGTGGACCCAGTACTTC. This encodes CASSRAGGSVWTQYF. The chain couples TRBV5-4 to TRBJ2-5; 9 bases match TRBD2. V trimming: 4 bases; J trimming: 7 bases; junction bases outside the gene matches: 11. CDR1 is SGHNT, CDR2 YYREEE, per germline (reference sequence). The CDR3 is made up of 15 amino acids.

The sample holds a few counts of this clone. This chain connects TRBV15 to TRBJ2-2; 8 bases map to TRBD2. Trimming at V came to 4 bases and at J to 7 bases, leaving 11 bases not matched to a gene. The CDR3 covers 16 residues. Per the germline V gene, CDR1 is LNHNV and CDR2 is YYDKDF (reference sequence). CDR3 loop: CATSKPGLDTIGELFF. The CDR3 nucleotides are TGTGCCACCAGCAAACCGGGACTAGATACGATCGGGGAGCTGTTTTTT.

The chain employs TRBV28 and TRBJ1-5; TRBD1 might be the D (6 bases). Looked up from germline, CDR1 is MDHEN and CDR2 is SYDVKM. V lost 7 bases and J lost 0, with 13 bases in between. CDR3 length: 15 residues. The CDR3 protein is CASTLGGVSNQPQHF. In nucleotides, the CDR3 is TGTGCCAGCACTCTAGGGGGGGTTAGCAATCAGCCCCAGCATTTT.

V is TRBV2 and J is TRBJ2-5, with 8 bases identical to TRBD2. V shed 4 bases and J 2 bases; nucleotides not matched to a gene: 6. The CDR3 sequence is 15 residues long. Germline loops: CDR1 SNHLY, CDR2 FYNNEI. The CDR3: CASSGIASGQETQYF. Here the CDR3 DNA reads TGTGCCAGCAGTGGGATAGCTAGCGGGCAAGAGACCCAGTACTTC.

The chain recombines TRBV7-2 with TRBJ2-7, with 7 bases aligning to TRBD2. The CDR3 runs to 17 residues. Germline lookup yields CDR1 SGHTA and CDR2 FQGNSA. The V segment lost 7 bases and the J segment 6 bases; nucleotides outside the gene matches: 21. CDR3 sequence reads: CASTPEGGLGLSSEQYF. CDR3 coding DNA: TGTGCCAGCACCCCCGAGGGAGGACTAGGGCTCTCTTCCGAGCAGTACTTC.

This chain connects TRBV14 to TRBJ2-1; D is perhaps TRBD2 (5 bases). The CDR3 contains 15 residues. The germline V gene encodes CDR1 SGHDN and CDR2 FVKESK. Between the trimmed V and J ends, which lost 4 bases and 5 bases, there was a span of 15 bases. Here the CDR3 DNA reads TGTGCCAGCAGCCTCCGAGGGCTTTTAAACAATGAGCAGTTCTTC. Translating gives CASSLRGLLNNEQFF.

The V and J genes are TRBV2 and TRBJ2-5, with D possibly called TRBD1 or TRBD2 (5 bases each). Germline V gene data show CDR1 as SNHLY and CDR2 as FYNNEI. This CDR3 is built from 16 residues. V lost 6 bases, J lost 0 bases, and 17 bases lay in between. The CDR3 sequence: CASRSGRTRYQETQYF. CDR3 coding DNA: TGTGCCAGCAGGAGCGGTAGGACACGGTACCAAGAGACCCAGTACTTC.

The V and J genes are TRBV7-3 and TRBJ2-1; the match to TRBD1 covers 8 bases. The V gene end was trimmed by 6 bases and the J gene end by 5 bases; junction bases not matched to a gene: 6. Per the germline V gene, CDR1 is SGHTA and CDR2 is FQGTGA. There are 14 residues in the CDR3. CDR3: CASRFPGQDNEQFF. The CDR3, as DNA: TGTGCCAGCAGGTTCCCGGGACAGGACAATGAGCAGTTCTTC. The full variable domain, completed using reference TRBV7-3 and TRBJ2-1, is GAGVSQTPSNKVTEKGKYVELRCDPISGHTALYWYRQSLGQGPEFLIYFQGTGAADDSGLPNDRFFAVRPEGSVSTLKIQRTERGDSAVYLCASRFPGQDNEQFFGPGTRLTVL.

The CDR3: CASSLATGGYEQYF. For the CDR3, the DNA is TGTGCCAGCAGCTTAGCCACAGGGGGCTACGAGCAGTACTTC. V usage is TRBV7-2 and J usage is TRBJ2-7; the match to TRBD1 covers 8 bases. The V gene's germline CDR1 is SGHTA and CDR2 FQGNSA. The CDR3 consists of 14 residues. J was trimmed by 3 bases and V by 0 bases; bases with no gene match: 1.

Here the CDR3 reads CASTQGAEAFF. The CDR3 DNA is TGTGCCAGCACCCAAGGCGCTGAAGCTTTCTTT. The chain combines TRBV6-1 with TRBJ1-1; D is undetermined. The CDR3 loop spans 11 amino acids. V was cut by 7 bases and J by 6 bases, with 9 bases left in between. Looked up from germline, CDR1 is MNHNS and CDR2 is SASEGT.

The chain couples TRBV27 to TRBJ2-1, with unresolved D. CDR3 size: 15 residues. The V and J ends lost 7 bases and 5 bases respectively, with 18 bases between them. Per the germline V gene, CDR1 is MNHEY and CDR2 is SMNVEV (reference sequence). The chain's CDR3 is CASTSDPALNNEQFF. For the CDR3, the DNA is TGTGCCAGCACCTCGGACCCCGCCCTGAACAATGAGCAGTTCTTC.

The V and J genes are TRBV7-8 and TRBJ2-5; 15 bases align to TRBD2. Germline lookup yields CDR1 SGHVS and CDR2 FQNEAQ. V gave up 1 base and J gave up 4 bases; unmatched junction bases: 4. The CDR3 is made up of 17 amino acids. In DNA form, the CDR3 reads TGTGCCAGCAGCTTAGGGACTAGCGGGAGGGTCGGAGAGACCCAGTACTTC. Amino acid sequence: CASSLGTSGRVGETQYF.

The table lists this clone with a few counts. The chain uses TRBV18 and TRBJ2-2, with D hard to call. Trimming left V 1 base short and J 6 bases short, with 12 bases between. From germline, CDR1 is KGHSH and CDR2 LQKENI. The CDR3 is 15 amino acids. CDR3 sequence reads: CASSPLPEVAGELFF. Written as DNA, the CDR3 is TGTGCCAGCTCACCACTACCCGAAGTTGCCGGGGAGCTGTTTTTT. Combining the CDR3 with reference TRBV18 and TRBJ2-2 gives the whole variable domain NAGVMQNPRHLVRRRGQEARLRCSPMKGHSHVYWYRQLPEEGLKFMVYLQKENIIDESGMPKERFSAEFPKEGPSILRIQQVVRGDSAAYFCASSPLPEVAGELFFGEGSRLTVL.

The rearrangement joins TRBV5-4 to TRBJ1-1; TRBD1 matches at 7 bases. This CDR3 contains 15 residues. Trimming cost V 7 bases and J 4 bases; bases outside gene matches: 13. Germline V gene data show CDR1 as SGHNT and CDR2 as YYREEE (reference sequence). CDR3 DNA: TGTGCCAGCGCAGCTTCGTTCTCAGGGGGCACTGAAGCTTTCTTT. Protein: CASAASFSGGTEAFF. The variable domain in full, completed from reference TRBV5-4 and TRBJ1-1, reads ETGVTQSPTHLIKTRGQQVTLRCSSQSGHNTVSWYQQALGQGPQFIFQYYREEENGRGNFPPRFSGLQFPNYSSELNVNALELDDSALYLCASAASFSGGTEAFFGQGTRLTVV.

The gene calls are TRBV5-6 and TRBJ2-1; 9 positions match TRBD2. Looked up from germline, CDR1 is SGHDT and CDR2 is YYEEEE. The CDR3 totals 15 residues. V was pared by 3 bases and J by 4 bases, with 5 bases of the junction left unmatched. In nucleotides, the CDR3 is TGTGCCAGCAGCTGGAACCTAGCGGGGTACAATGAGCAGTTCTTC. Translation: CASSWNLAGYNEQFF.

This clone was recorded a few times. The chain uses TRBV5-1 and TRBJ1-1; TRBD1 matches 7 bases. V was clipped by 4 bases and J by 1 base; unmatched bases: 10. Germline V gene data show CDR1 as SGHRS and CDR2 as YFSETQ. This CDR3 spans 16 amino acids. CDR3 sequence (DNA): TGCGCCAGCAGCCCGGGACAGCTCCTCCCGAACACTGAAGCTTTCTTT. This translates into CASSPGQLLPNTEAFF.

The chain couples TRBV5-8 to TRBJ2-3; TRBD2 aligns across 7 bases. This CDR3 is 16 amino acids long. V lost 1 base to trimming and J lost 1 base; unmatched junction nucleotides: 6. Looked up from germline, CDR1 is SGHTS and CDR2 is YDEGEE. CDR3 amino acids: CASSLKGAGGTDTQYF. CDR3 nucleotides: TGTGCCAGCAGCTTGAAAGGGGCGGGGGGCACAGATACGCAGTATTTT. The variable domain in full, with the rest retrieved from reference TRBV5-8 and TRBJ2-3, is EAGVTQSPTHLIKTRGQQATLRCSPISGHTSVYWYQQALGLGLQFLLWYDEGEERNRGNFPPRFSGRQFPNYSSELNVNALELEDSALYLCASSLKGAGGTDTQYFGPGTRLTVL.

This clone was observed a few times. The chain links TRBV5-1 to TRBJ2-5, with D tentatively TRBD1 (5 bases). The length of the CDR3 is 14 residues. V shed 3 bases and J shed 4 bases, with 13 bases lying between them. Per the germline V gene, CDR1 is SGHRS and CDR2 is YFSETQ. Here the CDR3 reads CASSSQGRGETQYF. For the CDR3, the DNA is TGCGCCAGCAGCTCTCAGGGTCGAGGAGAGACCCAGTACTTC.

As for this clone: A much larger clone differs from this one at a single base, so this may be a read error. Other DNA sequences of this sample code for an identical CDR3. J is TRBJ2-3 and V is TRBV7-9; 11 nucleotides agree with TRBD2. The CDR3 runs 14 residues. Germline V gene sequence: CDR1 SEHNR, CDR2 FQNEAQ (reference sequence). Unmatched junction bases numbered 1, after V lost 3 bases and J lost 5 bases. This CDR3 is CASSLGLAVDTQYF. CDR3 in DNA: TGTGCCAGCAGCTTGGGACTAGCGGTAGATACGCAGTATTTT.

The chain couples TRBV29-1 to TRBJ2-5, with D possibly being TRBD1 (6 bases). V lost 7 bases to trimming and J lost 7 bases, with 19 bases between them. This CDR3 is 13 amino acids long. Germline CDR1 and CDR2: SQVTM and ANQGSEA. This chain's CDR3 is CSGNPGTRGTQYF. CDR3 sequence (DNA): TGCAGCGGCAACCCCGGGACACGGGGGACCCAGTACTTC.

The rearrangement links TRBV29-1 to TRBJ2-1; 8 bases match TRBD2. V lost 6 bases, J lost 8 bases, and 12 bases stayed unmatched. The CDR3 loop spans 14 amino acids. Germline V gives CDR1 SQVTM, CDR2 ANQGSEA. CDR3 nucleotides: TGCAGCGTCCGGAAAGCGGGAGTGGTCGATGAGCAGTTCTTC. Amino acid sequence: CSVRKAGVVDEQFF.

The chain links TRBV11-3 to TRBJ2-1, with TRBD2 matching 9 bases. There are 16 residues in the CDR3. V shed 4 bases, J shed 10 bases, and the junction held 14 bases outside the gene matches. CDR1 is SGHNT and CDR2 is YENEEA in the germline V gene. CDR3 nucleotide sequence: TGTGCCAGCAGCTCGAACATAGCGGGAGCCCCGGCCGAGCAGTTCTTC. Translating gives CASSSNIAGAPAEQFF.